Described below is a single T cell receptor beta chain sequence and its context. Its matching antigen is unknown. From the reads, TCRdb called clonotypes with MiXCR, one entry per CDR3 protein. The table has around 430,000 distinct CDR3 sequences, approximately 46% seen once; the top ten hold about two fifths. These data come from a study of T cell repertoires in cytomegalovirus infection. Whole-study context: Used in the study were CMV epitopes, some recently identified and HLA-C-restricted, others well-studied and HLA-B-restricted. Public TCR beta signature analysis indicated the presence of both CMV infection and matching HLA type.

Trimming at V came to 7 bases and at J to 0 bases, leaving 8 bases not matched to a gene. The CDR3 length is 15 residues. Notes on the study in general: CMV-specific HLA-C-restricted TCR beta clonotypes dominated the ex vivo response. Adding up the frequency of public TCR beta families identified people who carried CMV plus the relevant HLA.

The TCR was taken from a human donor in good health (CMV status not recorded). Some clones in this sample may be carry-over from other donors' samples. Sequenced here: cultured PBMCs, sampled from culture after CMV antigen stimulation. The V gene is TRBV12-3 or TRBV12-4, the J gene TRBJ2-7; 8 positions agree with TRBD2. The CDR3 here is CASTPGLAYSYEQYF. Here the CDR3 DNA reads TGTGCCAGCACCCCAGGACTAGCTTACTCCTACGAGCAGTACTTC.